This T cell receptor (beta chain) is from a study of OX40 agonist ivuxolimab in advanced cancers. Overall study context: Hepatocellular carcinoma, melanoma, renal cell or head and neck cancer was diagnosed in the dose-escalation patients. Eligibility admitted prior anti-PD-1, anti-PD-L1 or anti-CTLA-4 therapy; 35% to 40% had some. Findings of the study overall: Clonal expansion was seen in CD4+ and CD8+ blood T cells by week 6 at 0.1 to 3.0 mg/kg.

With respect to this clone: Antigen: not known.

Sampled blood was obtained at baseline, cycle 4 day 1, and cycle 7 day 1. The repertoire was sequenced with immunoSEQ multiplex PCR; TCRdb's copy has only in-frame clones and lacks some. The profile shows roughly 82,000 clones, around 89% of them singletons. From germline, CDR1 is SGHRS and CDR2 YFSETQ. V shed 4 bases and J shed 7 bases, with 12 bases lying between them. The CDR3 loop spans 13 amino acids. The sequenced sample was CD4+ or CD8+ T cells sorted from blood, obtained in a trial of the OX40 agonist ivuxolimab. The chain uses TRBV5-1 and TRBJ2-1; no definite D call. This sequence was found in an adult with an advanced solid tumor such as melanoma, head and neck, liver or kidney cancer. DNA of the CDR3: TGCGCCAGCAGCGTGGTCCTTCAAAATGAGCAGTTCTTC. As protein: CASSVVLQNEQFF.